These T cell receptor beta chains were read from a single sample in a study of blood T cell repertoires in COVID-19. Sequencing used immunoSEQ multiplex PCR; TCRdb keeps in-frame clones, though not all of them. The table includes about 260,000 clones, roughly 88% detected once. Sample: PBMCs or T cells enriched from blood (not recorded which). The receptors derive from a woman in her thirties or forties with acute COVID-19. Each CDR3 is given with its conserved first and last residue. The D gene is left open where the match is weak. Clone size is not always given. Where it is, it says once, few, many or a class for expanded clones.

clone size: few
J gene: TRBJ1-2
V gene: TRBV5-1
D gene: NA
CDR3 DNA: TGCGCCAGCAGCTTGGCGTGGCAGGACTATGGCTACACCTTC
CDR3 protein: CASSLAWQDYGYTF

clone size: NA
J gene: TRBJ2-5
V gene: TRBV7-9
D gene: NA
CDR3 DNA: TGTGCCAGCAGCCCGTATGGGGGCTTACAAGAGACCCAGTACTTC
CDR3 protein: CASSPYGGLQETQYF

clone size: NA
J gene: TRBJ2-1
V gene: TRBV27
D gene: NA
CDR3 DNA: TGTGCCAGCAGTGCGAGAGTTCATGAGCAGTTCTTC
CDR3 protein: CASSARVHEQFF

clone size: NA
J gene: TRBJ2-5
V gene: TRBV9
D gene: NA
CDR3 DNA: TGTGCCAGCAGCGTAGGACAGAAGGAGACCCAGTACTTC
CDR3 protein: CASSVGQKETQYF

clone size: NA
J gene: TRBJ2-7
V gene: TRBV5-1
D gene: NA
CDR3 DNA: TGCGCCAGCAGCTTGGGGTCAGGGCACTCCTACGAGCAGTACTTC
CDR3 protein: CASSLGSGHSYEQYF

clone size: NA
J gene: TRBJ2-1
V gene: TRBV5-1
D gene: TRBD2
CDR3 DNA: TGCGCCAGCAAGGGGGCGGGAGGGGGCTACAATGAGCAGTTCTTC
CDR3 protein: CASKGAGGGYNEQFF

clone size: NA
J gene: TRBJ1-6
V gene: TRBV7-8
D gene: TRBD1
CDR3 DNA: TGTGCCAGCAGCTTCAGCCAGGGGGAAAATAATTCACCCCTCCACTTT
CDR3 protein: CASSFSQGENNSPLHF

clone size: NA
J gene: TRBJ1-2
V gene: TRBV19
D gene: TRBD1
CDR3 DNA: TGTGCCAGTAGCCAGACAGGGGGCGCATATGGCTACACCTTC
CDR3 protein: CASSQTGGAYGYTF

clone size: few
J gene: TRBJ1-2
V gene: TRBV28
D gene: TRBD1
CDR3 DNA: TGTGCCATCCTGGGACAGGGACGTGGCTACACCTTC
CDR3 protein: CAILGQGRGYTF

clone size: NA
J gene: TRBJ2-5
V gene: TRBV5-1
D gene: NA
CDR3 DNA: TGCGCCAGCAGCCCCGGCGCGGGGGCCAGGCAAGAGACCCAGTACTTC
CDR3 protein: CASSPGAGARQETQYF

clone size: once
J gene: TRBJ1-1
V gene: TRBV27
D gene: TRBD1
CDR3 DNA: TGTGCCAGCAGGCCACTGATCACAGGGGAGAACGGGAACACTGAAGCTTTCTTT
CDR3 protein: CASRPLITGENGNTEAFF

clone size: NA
J gene: TRBJ1-1
V gene: TRBV19
D gene: TRBD1
CDR3 DNA: TGTGCCAGTAGTACACTACAGGGGGCTGACACTGAAGCTTTCTTT
CDR3 protein: CASSTLQGADTEAFF

clone size: NA
J gene: TRBJ1-5
V gene: TRBV7-8
D gene: NA
CDR3 DNA: TGTGCCAGCAGCCTACTTAATCAGCCCCAGCATTTT
CDR3 protein: CASSLLNQPQHF

clone size: NA
J gene: TRBJ1-2
V gene: TRBV5-6
D gene: NA
CDR3 DNA: TGTGCCAGCAGCTTGTCATTTTCGGGGGTTAATGGCTACACCTTC
CDR3 protein: CASSLSFSGVNGYTF

clone size: NA
J gene: TRBJ2-1
V gene: TRBV9
D gene: NA
CDR3 DNA: TGTGCCAGCAGCGTAGCCACTAGCTGGAACAATGAGCAGTTCTTC
CDR3 protein: CASSVATSWNNEQFF

clone size: NA
J gene: TRBJ1-5
V gene: TRBV15
D gene: TRBD1
CDR3 DNA: TGTGCCACCAGCGATCAGGGGGCGGCCAATCAGCCCCAGCATTTT
CDR3 protein: CATSDQGAANQPQHF

clone size: NA
J gene: TRBJ1-3
V gene: TRBV6-5
D gene: TRBD1
CDR3 DNA: TGTGCCAGCAGTTTGGGGACAGGGTCTGGAAACACCATATATTTT
CDR3 protein: CASSLGTGSGNTIYF

clone size: NA
J gene: TRBJ2-4
V gene: TRBV19
D gene: TRBD1
CDR3 DNA: TGTGCCAGTACTCAGACAGGGGTACGGACCAAAAACATTCAGTACTTC
CDR3 protein: CASTQTGVRTKNIQYF

clone size: once
J gene: TRBJ2-7
V gene: TRBV11-1
D gene: TRBD1
CDR3 DNA: TGTGCCAGCAGCCTACAGGACAGGCAGCAGTACTTC
CDR3 protein: CASSLQDRQQYF

clone size: NA
J gene: TRBJ2-3
V gene: TRBV30
D gene: NA
CDR3 DNA: TGTGCCTGGAGGAGCCCCATTACGCAGTATTTT
CDR3 protein: CAWRSPITQYF

clone size: once
J gene: TRBJ1-5
V gene: TRBV15
D gene: TRBD1
CDR3 DNA: TGTGCCACCAGCAGAGATCGGACCCAGGGGGGTCCAATGAGTCAGCCCCAGCATTTT
CDR3 protein: CATSRDRTQGGPMSQPQHF

clone size: NA
J gene: TRBJ2-2
V gene: TRBV9
D gene: TRBD2
CDR3 DNA: TGTGCCAGCAGCCCACCTGAGGCGGGAGGGCCCTCCGGGGAGCTGTTTTTT
CDR3 protein: CASSPPEAGGPSGELFF

clone size: NA
J gene: TRBJ1-1
V gene: TRBV7-9
D gene: TRBD1
CDR3 DNA: TGTGCCAGCAGCTCACTCCACGGCAGGGGGCAGGAGGGCACTGAAGCTTTCTTT
CDR3 protein: CASSSLHGRGQEGTEAFF

clone size: NA
J gene: TRBJ2-7
V gene: TRBV12-3/TRBV12-4
D gene: TRBD1
CDR3 DNA: TGTGCCAGCAGTTTGGGACAGCGCTACGAGCAGTACTTC
CDR3 protein: CASSLGQRYEQYF

clone size: NA
J gene: TRBJ1-3
V gene: TRBV12-3/TRBV12-4
D gene: NA
CDR3 DNA: TGTGCCAGCACCTACGCTGGAAACACCATATATTTT
CDR3 protein: CASTYAGNTIYF

clone size: NA
J gene: TRBJ1-2
V gene: TRBV5-1
D gene: NA
CDR3 DNA: TGCGCCAGCAGCCTAACAAATGCTAACAGGAACTATGGCTACACCTTC
CDR3 protein: CASSLTNANRNYGYTF

clone size: once
J gene: TRBJ1-1
V gene: TRBV5-1
D gene: TRBD1
CDR3 DNA: TGCGCCAGCAGCTTAGAAGGGACAGCCCTGAACACTGAAGCTTTCTTT
CDR3 protein: CASSLEGTALNTEAFF

clone size: few
J gene: TRBJ2-1
V gene: TRBV27
D gene: NA
CDR3 DNA: TGTGCCAGCAGTTCCCCATCCAATGAGCAGTTCTTC
CDR3 protein: CASSSPSNEQFF

clone size: NA
J gene: TRBJ2-1
V gene: TRBV4-1
D gene: TRBD2
CDR3 DNA: TGCGCCAGCAGCCAAGATCCATGGCGGGAGTGGTACAATGAGCAGTTCTTC
CDR3 protein: CASSQDPWREWYNEQFF

clone size: NA
J gene: TRBJ2-3
V gene: TRBV7-3
D gene: TRBD1
CDR3 DNA: TGTGCCAGCAGCTTAAGTGGGACAGGGACAGATACGCAGTATTTT
CDR3 protein: CASSLSGTGTDTQYF

clone size: NA
J gene: TRBJ1-5
V gene: TRBV5-1
D gene: TRBD1
CDR3 DNA: TGCGCCAGCAGCTTGGATGGGACAGGGTCTCAGCCCCAGCATTTT
CDR3 protein: CASSLDGTGSQPQHF

clone size: NA
J gene: TRBJ1-2
V gene: TRBV27
D gene: NA
CDR3 DNA: TGTGCCAGCAGTTTTGGAGGGAATAATGGCTACACCTTC
CDR3 protein: CASSFGGNNGYTF

clone size: NA
J gene: TRBJ2-5
V gene: TRBV12-5
D gene: TRBD1
CDR3 DNA: TGTGCTAGTGGTTTGGTACTAACCGGGACAGGGTACCAAGAGACCCAGTACTTC
CDR3 protein: CASGLVLTGTGYQETQYF

clone size: NA
J gene: TRBJ2-7
V gene: TRBV6-1
D gene: TRBD1
CDR3 DNA: TGTGCCAGCAGTGAAGGGACGACAGGGTACGAGCAGTACTTC
CDR3 protein: CASSEGTTGYEQYF

clone size: NA
J gene: TRBJ2-7
V gene: TRBV27
D gene: TRBD2
CDR3 DNA: TGTGCCAGCAGTTCGCTCTCGAGCGGGAGGCTCTCCTACGAGCAGTACTTC
CDR3 protein: CASSSLSSGRLSYEQYF

clone size: NA
J gene: TRBJ2-1
V gene: TRBV25-1
D gene: TRBD2
CDR3 DNA: TGTGCCAGCAGTGAATCTAGCGGGAGGTTCTACAATGAGCAGTTCTTC
CDR3 protein: CASSESSGRFYNEQFF

clone size: NA
J gene: TRBJ1-6
V gene: TRBV6-5
D gene: NA
CDR3 DNA: TGTGCCAGCAGTTACGGTCAAAGGAGCTCACCCCTCCACTTT
CDR3 protein: CASSYGQRSSPLHF

clone size: NA
J gene: TRBJ2-1
V gene: TRBV5-1
D gene: TRBD2
CDR3 DNA: TGCGCCAGCAGCTTGGACGGGACTAGCGGGAGCAATGAGCAGTTCTTC
CDR3 protein: CASSLDGTSGSNEQFF

clone size: few
J gene: TRBJ2-5
V gene: TRBV5-1
D gene: TRBD1
CDR3 DNA: TGCGCCAGCAGCCCCGGACAGGTTCAAGAGACCCAGTACTTC
CDR3 protein: CASSPGQVQETQYF

clone size: few
J gene: TRBJ1-4
V gene: TRBV19
D gene: TRBD1
CDR3 DNA: TGTGCCAGTAGTAGGACCGCCGGGACAGGGGAAAAACTGTTTTTT
CDR3 protein: CASSRTAGTGEKLFF

clone size: NA
J gene: TRBJ1-2
V gene: TRBV2
D gene: NA
CDR3 DNA: TGTGCCAGCAGTGGCCAGGGTGGTGGAGGCTACACCTTC
CDR3 protein: CASSGQGGGGYTF

clone size: NA
J gene: TRBJ1-1
V gene: TRBV2
D gene: TRBD1
CDR3 DNA: TGTGCCAGCAGTGACAGGGGGCTTACTGAAGCTTTCTTT
CDR3 protein: CASSDRGLTEAFF

clone size: once
J gene: TRBJ2-3
V gene: TRBV9
D gene: NA
CDR3 DNA: TGTGCCAGCAGCGTAACGGGAGATACGCAGTATTTT
CDR3 protein: CASSVTGDTQYF

clone size: NA
J gene: TRBJ1-5
V gene: TRBV19
D gene: NA
CDR3 DNA: TGTGCCAGTAGTCGTGTGGAGGGTAGTAGTGATCAGCCCCAGCATTTT
CDR3 protein: CASSRVEGSSDQPQHF

clone size: once
J gene: TRBJ1-1
V gene: TRBV12-5
D gene: NA
CDR3 DNA: TGTGCTAGTGTCAGGACACATAACACTGAAGCTTTCTTT
CDR3 protein: CASVRTHNTEAFF

clone size: NA
J gene: TRBJ1-1
V gene: TRBV2
D gene: NA
CDR3 DNA: TGTGCCAGCAGTGATTGGTCAGGTCAAAACACTGAAGCTTTCTTT
CDR3 protein: CASSDWSGQNTEAFF

clone size: NA
J gene: TRBJ1-2
V gene: TRBV6-2/TRBV6-3
D gene: NA
CDR3 DNA: TGTGCCAGCAGCCGAGCAGGGCCAAAATATGGCTACACCTTC
CDR3 protein: CASSRAGPKYGYTF

clone size: NA
J gene: TRBJ2-1
V gene: TRBV28
D gene: TRBD2
CDR3 DNA: TGTGCCAGCATCCTAGCGGGAGGGAATAATGAGCAGTTCTTC
CDR3 protein: CASILAGGNNEQFF

clone size: NA
J gene: TRBJ2-1
V gene: TRBV6-5
D gene: TRBD2
CDR3 DNA: TGTGCCAGCAGTACATCGGGACTAGTCCATGAGCAGTTCTTC
CDR3 protein: CASSTSGLVHEQFF

clone size: NA
J gene: TRBJ1-5
V gene: TRBV5-1
D gene: NA
CDR3 DNA: TGCGCCAGCAGCTTGGGACAGAGTAGCAATCAGCCCCAGCATTTT
CDR3 protein: CASSLGQSSNQPQHF

clone size: NA
J gene: TRBJ2-4
V gene: TRBV24-1
D gene: TRBD1
CDR3 DNA: TGTGCCACCAGTGATTCGGACAGGGGAGAGAGCATTCAGTACTTC
CDR3 protein: CATSDSDRGESIQYF

clone size: NA
J gene: TRBJ1-4
V gene: TRBV28
D gene: NA
CDR3 DNA: TGTGCCAGCAGTGGGGAGGGGGAGGTTGAAAAACTGTTTTTT
CDR3 protein: CASSGEGEVEKLFF

clone size: NA
J gene: TRBJ2-4
V gene: TRBV6-4
D gene: NA
CDR3 DNA: TGTGCCAGCAGTGAGACAGTCTCTAACATTCAGTACTTC
CDR3 protein: CASSETVSNIQYF

clone size: NA
J gene: TRBJ1-1
V gene: TRBV7-9
D gene: TRBD1
CDR3 DNA: TGTGCCAGCAGCCTTTCCAGGGGGCGATCCACTGAAGCTTTCTTT
CDR3 protein: CASSLSRGRSTEAFF

clone size: NA
J gene: TRBJ2-4
V gene: TRBV18
D gene: NA
CDR3 DNA: TGTGCCAGCTCACCACTACGGGACTCGGGTAACATTCAGTACTTC
CDR3 protein: CASSPLRDSGNIQYF

clone size: NA
J gene: TRBJ2-1
V gene: TRBV7-9
D gene: TRBD2
CDR3 DNA: TGTGCCAGCAGCTTTGGGAGGGAGGCCTACAATGAGCAGTTCTTC
CDR3 protein: CASSFGREAYNEQFF

clone size: NA
J gene: TRBJ1-2
V gene: TRBV3-1/TRBV3-2
D gene: TRBD1
CDR3 DNA: TGTGCCAGCAGCCAGTCCGGCCAGGGGGAGGGCTACACCTTC
CDR3 protein: CASSQSGQGEGYTF

clone size: NA
J gene: TRBJ1-1
V gene: TRBV7-9
D gene: NA
CDR3 DNA: TGTGCCAGCACCCCCTATAACGCCGGGATGAACACTGAAGCTTTCTTT
CDR3 protein: CASTPYNAGMNTEAFF

clone size: NA
J gene: TRBJ1-1
V gene: TRBV29-1
D gene: NA
CDR3 DNA: TGCAGCGCCTTTTTAGGACAGACGATGAACACTGAAGCTTTCTTT
CDR3 protein: CSAFLGQTMNTEAFF